The clone carrying this TCR beta chain showed up just a few times. V was shortened by 7 bases and J by 3 bases, with 12 bases between the two germline ends. This CDR3 is built from 13 residues. CDR1 is SNHLY and CDR2 is FYNNEI in the germline V gene. TCRB transcripts that were expressed got sequenced, as all of the isolated RNA had been reverse transcribed. Samples of naive, central memory and regulatory T cells yielded a mean of about 3.57 million reads. Some clones are missing from TCRdb's copy, which holds only in-frame ones; the method was immunoSEQ multiplex PCR. The table lists under 950,000 clones, about a sixth of them singletons. This sample stems from a study of beta chain features in type 1 diabetes. Researchers reported sorting CD4+ naive, central memory, regulatory and stem cell-like memory cells via CD45RO/CCR7/CD25/CD127/CD95/CD27.

The TCR comes from a woman younger than 30 in good health. The sample consisted of naive CD4+ T cells from blood. The gene calls are TRBV2 and TRBJ1-1, with D possibly matching TRBD1 (5 bases). As DNA, the CDR3 is TGTGCCAGCACCCGTCGGGGGGACACTGAAGCTTTCTTT. As protein: CASTRRGDTEAFF.